These 23 T cell receptor beta chains were sequenced from one sample in a study of T-cell memory formation after mild COVID-19. TCRdb redid the calling of the 5' RACE reads with MiXCR, one entry per CDR3 protein. The sample lists some 320,000 distinct CDR3 sequences; 13% to 15% were seen once. Input material: PBMCs or a T cell subset sorted from them (not recorded which). These receptors were obtained from a man aged 18 to 29 who had mild COVID-19 (a few samples of this study predate the infection). Cell type and time point are not known.

This clonotype was seen repeatedly, ten times or more. V is TRBV7-6 and J is TRBJ1-2; 8 bases are shared with TRBD1. Trimming removed 3 bases from V and 8 bases from J; junction bases left unmatched: 5. CDR1 is SGHVS and CDR2 is FNYEAQ in the germline V gene. This CDR3 is 13 amino acids long. For the CDR3, the DNA is TGTGCCAGCAGCTTGGGACAGGCATGGGGCTACACCTTC. It yields the protein CASSLGQAWGYTF.

J is TRBJ2-5 and V is TRBV6-6, with D tentatively TRBD2 (5 bases). The CDR3 sequence is 14 residues long. Trimming stripped 3 bases from V and 5 bases from J, with 13 bases between. Germline CDR1 MNHNY, CDR2 SVGAGI (reference sequence). The DNA for the CDR3 is TGTGCCAGCAGTTATCCCGCTACGGGGGAGACCCAGTACTTC. As protein: CASSYPATGETQYF.

This clonotype was seen many times. The genes are TRBV20-1 and TRBJ2-5; the D gene is possibly TRBD1 (5 bases). This CDR3 has 15 residues. V dropped 0 bases and J dropped 5 bases, with 16 bases sitting between them. Per the germline V gene, CDR1 is DFQATT and CDR2 is SNEGSKA (reference sequence). CDR3 loop: CSARDAREGSETQYF. DNA for the CDR3: TGCAGTGCTAGAGATGCCAGGGAAGGCTCGGAGACCCAGTACTTC.

This chain connects TRBV7-8 to TRBJ2-3, with D perhaps TRBD1 (5 bases). This CDR3 spans 13 amino acids. V shed 4 bases and J shed 6 bases, with 11 bases lying between them. Per the germline V gene, CDR1 is SGHVS and CDR2 is FQNEAQ. The DNA of the CDR3 is TGTGCCAGCAGCTCCAGGGAAACCGATACGCAGTATTTT. Its translation: CASSSRETDTQYF.

The rearrangement uses TRBV7-2 and TRBJ2-2, with D hard to call. In germline, CDR1 is SGHTA, CDR2 FQGNSA. This CDR3 comprises 16 residues. Between the trimmed V and J ends, which lost 3 bases and 0 bases, there was a span of 11 bases. CDR3 bases: TGTGCCAGCAGCTTTCCCTCTCAGGCGAACACCGGGGAGCTGTTTTTT. Protein product: CASSFPSQANTGELFF.

The CDR3 region is CASSDGTSGYNEQFF. CDR3 DNA: TGTGCCAGCAGTGACGGGACTAGCGGGTACAATGAGCAGTTCTTC. The chain is built from TRBV12-3 or TRBV12-4 and TRBJ2-1, with TRBD2 matching 12 bases. V shed 5 bases, J shed 4 bases, and the junction held 3 bases outside the gene matches. The CDR3 runs to 15 residues.

CDR3 coding DNA: TGTGCCAGCAGCCAGTCCGGGATTTCTAACTATGGCTACACCTTC. This gives the protein CASSQSGISNYGYTF. The genes are TRBV7-9 and TRBJ1-2; no firm D call. From germline, CDR1 is SEHNR and CDR2 FQNEAQ (reference sequence). V lost 5 bases to trimming and J lost 0 bases, with 13 bases between them. The CDR3 runs 15 residues.

The genes are TRBV6-6 and TRBJ2-2, with TRBD2 as a possible D gene (5 bases). Trimming took off 5 bases at V and 6 bases at J, with 13 bases between the two ends. The CDR3 is made up of 14 amino acids. Germline V gene lookup returns CDR1 MNHNY and CDR2 SVGAGI (reference sequence). CDR3 sequence (DNA): TGTGCCAGCAGTCCCGGGGTGGTTGCCGGGGAGCTGTTTTTT. Its protein is CASSPGVVAGELFF.

In DNA, the CDR3 is TGTGCCAGTCGGGCAGGGGGCTATGGCTACACCTTC. It translates to CASRAGGYGYTF. V gene TRBV19 combines with J gene TRBJ1-2; 7 nucleotides align to TRBD1. The V gene's germline CDR1 is LNHDA and CDR2 SQIVND (reference sequence). J was trimmed by 4 bases and V by 8 bases; bases with no gene match: 4. CDR3 length: 12 amino acids.

This chain connects TRBV2 to TRBJ2-6; no reliable D call. CDR1 SNHLY and CDR2 FYNNEI come from the germline V gene. V gave up 6 bases and J gave up 0 bases, with 18 bases separating them. This CDR3 comprises 18 residues. The CDR3 sequence: CASRSSTGMASGANVLTF. The CDR3 nucleotides read TGTGCCAGCAGGTCCTCCACTGGGATGGCCTCTGGGGCCAACGTCCTGACTTTC.

This clonotype turned up a few times. The J gene is TRBJ2-3, the V gene TRBV4-1; the D is unclear. Trimming cost V 4 bases and J 9 bases, with 14 bases left between them. CDR3 length: 13 residues. Germline values: CDR1 MGHRA, CDR2 YSYEKL. The CDR3 protein is CASSPPRDGTQYF. For the CDR3, the DNA is TGCGCCAGCAGCCCACCGCGAGACGGGACGCAGTATTTT.

This clonotype occurred many times. The rearrangement uses TRBV7-9 and TRBJ2-5, with D unclear. The CDR3 totals 12 residues. The germline CDR1 and CDR2 sequences are SEHNR and FQNEAQ (reference sequence). Trimming took off 6 bases at V and 5 bases at J, with 10 bases between the two ends. CDR3 protein: CASSQSRETQYF. The CDR3 bases are TGTGCCAGCAGTCAAAGTCGGGAGACCCAGTACTTC.

This clonotype came up many times. The chain uses TRBV2 and TRBJ2-7; TRBD2 matches 11 bases. CDR1 and CDR2 from the germline V gene are SNHLY and FYNNEI. The CDR3 is 15 residues long. The V segment lost 5 bases and the J segment 3 bases; nucleotides outside the gene matches: 6. The CDR3 here is CASSPTSGGVYEQYV. The CDR3 nucleotides are TGTGCCAGCAGTCCCACTAGCGGGGGCGTCTACGAGCAGTACGTC.

This clonotype was seen many times. This sequence joins TRBV15 and TRBJ1-1, with D tentatively TRBD1 (6 bases). The V and J ends lost 0 bases and 3 bases respectively, with 17 bases between them. CDR3 length: 17 amino acids. In germline, CDR1 is LNHNV, CDR2 YYDKDF (reference sequence). CDR3 nucleotide sequence: TGTGCCACCAGCAGAGATTTCGGGGGCGGGGAGGACACTGAAGCTTTCTTT. The encoded protein is CATSRDFGGGEDTEAFF.

The CDR3 DNA sequence: TGTGCCAGCACGCCAGGGCCTCCCTACGAGCAGTACTTC. It codes for CASTPGPPYEQYF. The rearrangement uses TRBV6-1 and TRBJ2-7; possibly TRBD1 for D (5 bases). In germline, CDR1 is MNHNS, CDR2 SASEGT. The germline V and J ends were trimmed by 7 bases and 2 bases, with 12 bases remaining between them. This CDR3 is 13 amino acids long.

The chain combines TRBV4-3 with TRBJ1-2; no reliable D call. Per the germline V gene, CDR1 is LGHNA and CDR2 is YSLEER. The germline V and J ends were trimmed by 0 bases and 6 bases, with 23 bases remaining between them. CDR3 size: 18 residues. The DNA for the CDR3 is TGCGCCAGCAGCCAAGATAGGGTCCACGGTATTGCCCTTGATGGCTACACCTTC. It specifies CASSQDRVHGIALDGYTF.

The chain links TRBV15 to TRBJ1-2; D is unclear. The V and J ends lost 0 bases and 4 bases respectively, with 9 bases between them. The germline V gene encodes CDR1 LNHNV and CDR2 YYDKDF (reference sequence). CDR3 size: 14 residues. CDR3 sequence (DNA): TGTGCCACCAGCAGAGACCGTAACAGCTATGGCTACACCTTC. Protein: CATSRDRNSYGYTF.

There are many counts of this clonotype. The V and J genes are TRBV12-3 or TRBV12-4 and TRBJ2-1; tentative D call: TRBD1 (7 bases). Trimming took off 6 bases at V and 1 base at J, with 13 bases between the two ends. There are 15 residues in the CDR3. The CDR3 loop is CASSPRGVSYNEQFF. DNA for the CDR3: TGTGCCAGCAGCCCCAGGGGGGTGTCCTACAATGAGCAGTTCTTC.

This clonotype was counted ten times or more. The chain uses TRBV7-2 and TRBJ2-5; tentative D call: TRBD1 (5 bases). CDR1 SGHTA and CDR2 FQGNSA come from the germline V gene. The CDR3 consists of 11 residues. Trimming took off 8 bases at V and 5 bases at J, with 9 bases between the two ends. CDR3 in DNA: TGTGCCAGCGTAGGGGCGGAGACCCAGTACTTC. Amino acid sequence: CASVGAETQYF. Looking up the rest from reference TRBV7-2 and TRBJ2-5 gives the full variable domain: GAGVSQSPSNKVTEKGKDVELRCDPISGHTALYWYRQSLGQGLEFLIYFQGNSAPDKSGLPSDRFSAERTGGSVSTLTIQRTQQEDSAVYLCASVGAETQYFGPGTRLLVL.

This chain joins TRBV12-3 or TRBV12-4 and TRBJ1-1, with D unresolved. This CDR3 is built from 13 residues. V lost 2 bases and J 4 bases, leaving 8 bases between the germline ends. The CDR3 loop is CASSLRSLTEAFF. The CDR3 DNA sequence: TGTGCCAGCAGTTTAAGATCTCTCACTGAAGCTTTCTTT.

This clonotype occurred once. The chain recombines TRBV6-2 or TRBV6-3 with TRBJ2-3, with D tentatively TRBD2 (5 bases). The CDR3 covers 15 residues. Per the germline V gene, CDR1 is MNHEY and CDR2 is SVGEGT. V gave up 5 bases and J gave up 10 bases, with 22 bases separating them. CDR3 DNA: TGTGCCAGCAGTCATTGGACGGTCCAAGAGGGTGCGCAGTATTTT. This encodes CASSHWTVQEGAQYF.

The chain combines TRBV20-1 with TRBJ2-7; D is ambiguous. Germline V gives CDR1 DFQATT, CDR2 SNEGSKA (reference sequence). This CDR3 contains 12 residues. V lost 3 bases, J lost 0 bases, and 6 bases lay in between. The CDR3 region is CSASNYSYEQYV. CDR3 nucleotide sequence: TGCAGTGCTAGTAACTACTCCTACGAGCAGTACGTC.

This rearrangement joins TRBV12-3 or TRBV12-4 to TRBJ1-1; D gene ambiguous. CDR3 size: 13 residues. V lost 5 bases, J lost 8 bases, and 15 bases lay in between. In DNA form, the CDR3 reads TGTGCCAGCAGTCAAACGGGGTCAGGAGAAGCTTTCTTT. It specifies CASSQTGSGEAFF.